Here is one T cell receptor beta chain with its context. Its matching antigen is unknown. Graft specimens yielded both intraepithelial and lamina propria lymphocytes. TCRdb's copy holds only in-frame clones and misses some; the assay was immunoSEQ multiplex PCR. The data contain approximately 10,000 clones, 75% to 90% of them seen just once; the ten biggest clones take up around 4.9%. With 2 bases removed from V and 7 bases from J, the gap between germline ends came to 11 bases. The germline V gene has CDR1 LNHDA and CDR2 SQIVND (reference sequence). There are 14 residues in the CDR3. The source of the sample is a study of graft-versus-host responses after intestinal transplantation. For the study at large: The recipients all started with anti-thymocyte globulin induction and then took tacrolimus and steroids for 3 to 4 years. Regarding the study as a whole: Ileal or blood samples showed some GvH clones first, and such clones were also found in recipient marrow.

Material: ileum tissue, obtained just over 700 days after intestinal transplantation. The source is a human patient who received an intestinal transplant, so some T cells may come from the graft donor. V and J are TRBV19 and TRBJ2-2; D gene ambiguous. In nucleotides, the CDR3 is TGTGCCAGTAGTATAAAATGGCTGGACGGGGAGCTGTTTTTT. It is translated as CASSIKWLDGELFF.